This T cell receptor beta chain was profiled in a study of blood T cell repertoires in COVID-19. Study at large: Both acute and convalescent COVID-19 samples were obtained from the United States, Italy and Spain. T cells, B-cell-depleted T cells, or PBMCs provided the cDNA or gDNA that served as material.

As originally analysed: Reference gene primer amplification yielded estimated nucleated cell counts. Assay used: immunoSEQ multiplex PCR; TCRdb lists only in-frame clones, some missing. The V and J calls and the clone size are those of that table, but D and trimming were determined from the DNA. Among 100,000 to 150,000 clones listed, almost 85% were seen once. A word on this clone: This sample includes further DNA sequences coding for the same CDR3.

J was trimmed by 2 bases and V by 3 bases; bases with no gene match: 3. The CDR3 runs to 15 residues. Germline V lookup: CDR1 KGHSH, CDR2 LQKENI. The TCR originated in a woman in her 30s who had recovered from COVID-19. The sequenced sample was peripheral blood. This sequence joins TRBV18 and TRBJ1-5, with TRBD1 identical over 8 bases. CDR3 nucleotides: TGTGCCAGCTCACCCGACAGGGGTGGCAATCAGCCCCAGCATTTT. Its protein is CASSPDRGGNQPQHF.